The 18 T cell receptor beta chains below come from one sample, sequenced in a study of identifying expanded T cells in peripheral blood. Data came from immunoSEQ multiplex PCR; TCRdb stores just in-frame clones and leaves some out. The sample lists roughly 120,000 clones; 88% were seen once. Sequenced material: blood. These receptor sequences come from a person aged 18 to 70 in good health.

V is TRBV19 and J is TRBJ1-2; 8 bases fit TRBD1. CDR1 LNHDA and CDR2 SQIVND come from the germline V gene (reference sequence). J gave up 4 bases and V 6 bases, and 16 bases lay outside the gene matches. The CDR3 contains 17 residues. The CDR3 here is CASSSLDRELYSYGYTF. The CDR3, as DNA: TGTGCCAGTAGCTCTTTGGACAGGGAGCTCTACTCCTATGGCTACACCTTC.

This sequence joins TRBV6-4 and TRBJ1-6, with D unresolved. The CDR3 has 14 residues. V lost 5 bases to trimming and J lost 6 bases, with 11 bases between them. From germline, CDR1 is MRHNA and CDR2 SNTAGT. CDR3: CASSLREGNSPLHF. The CDR3 DNA reads TGTGCCAGCAGTCTACGGGAGGGTAATTCACCCCTCCACTTT.

The chain links TRBV5-1 to TRBJ1-2, with TRBD1 as a possible D gene (6 bases). Per germline, CDR1 SGHRS and CDR2 YFSETQ. The CDR3 spans 14 residues. The germline V and J ends were trimmed by 4 bases and 6 bases, with 16 bases remaining between them. CDR3 DNA: TGCGCCAGCAGCCTTGGACAGCCCGGAGATGGCTACACCTTC. Protein product: CASSLGQPGDGYTF.

This clone was detected only once. The chain carries TRBV6-1 and TRBJ1-2; 9 nucleotides match TRBD1. Trimming at V came to 6 bases and at J to 4 bases, leaving 9 bases not matched to a gene. The CDR3 loop spans 15 amino acids. CDR1 and CDR2 (germline): MNHNS, SASEGT. The CDR3 loop reads CASRENRGLSYGYTF. The CDR3 bases are TGTGCCAGCAGAGAGAACAGGGGGCTCAGCTATGGCTACACCTTC.

This chain joins TRBV11-2 and TRBJ2-6; D is undetermined. V gave up 5 bases and J gave up 1 base, with 6 bases separating them. The germline V gene has CDR1 SGHAT and CDR2 FQNNGV. The CDR3 has 14 residues. CDR3 amino acids: CASSGRSGANVLTF. The CDR3 nucleotides are TGTGCCAGCAGCGGGCGGTCTGGGGCCAACGTCCTGACTTTC.

This rearrangement joins TRBV6-6 to TRBJ2-3, with 7 bases aligning to TRBD2. The V gene's germline CDR1 is MNHNY and CDR2 SVGAGI (reference sequence). This CDR3 contains 13 residues. The J segment lost 3 bases and the V segment lost 7 bases, leaving 4 bases of the junction unmatched. The CDR3 loop is CASTEGGTDTQYF. The CDR3 DNA is TGTGCCAGCACGGAGGGAGGGACAGATACGCAGTATTTT.

This rearrangement joins TRBV2 to TRBJ2-1; 8 bases are shared with TRBD1. The CDR3 length is 15 residues. Germline V CDR1 and CDR2: SNHLY, FYNNEI. The trim removed 6 bases at V and 7 bases at J, leaving 11 bases unmatched. In DNA form, the CDR3 reads TGTGCCAGCAGCGGGACAGGCGCGAGTCGGAATGAGCAGTTCTTC. Translated: CASSGTGASRNEQFF.

The chain uses TRBV7-9 and TRBJ1-1; no reliable D call. The germline V gene has CDR1 SEHNR and CDR2 FQNEAQ (reference sequence). There are 13 residues in the CDR3. V shed 3 bases and J shed 0 bases, with 5 bases lying between them. CDR3: CASSLHMNTEAFF. The CDR3 DNA reads TGTGCCAGCAGCTTGCACATGAACACTGAAGCTTTCTTT.

This chain connects TRBV10-3 to TRBJ2-5; D is possibly TRBD2 (5 bases). The CDR3 spans 16 residues. CDR1 and CDR2 (germline): ENHRY, SYGVKD. Trimming cost V 3 bases and J 5 bases, with 19 bases left between them. CDR3 in DNA: TGTGCCATCAGTGACGAGAGGGTAAGGGCGCAGGAGACCCAGTACTTC. This translates into CAISDERVRAQETQYF.

The chain recombines TRBV5-6 with TRBJ2-1; maybe TRBD2 (6 bases). Trimming took 3 bases from V and 0 from J, leaving 10 bases between them. Germline V gene sequence: CDR1 SGHDT, CDR2 YYEEEE. This CDR3 has 15 residues. DNA for the CDR3: TGTGCCAGCAGCTCGGGAGAATACTCCTACAATGAGCAGTTCTTC. Translating it yields CASSSGEYSYNEQFF.

CDR3 amino acids: CASSPGVAGGNTGELFF. For the CDR3, the DNA is TGTGCCAGTAGTCCCGGGGTAGCCGGGGGAAACACCGGGGAGCTGTTTTTT. The gene calls are TRBV19 and TRBJ2-2; the D gene is possibly TRBD2 (6 bases). Trimming cost V 5 bases and J 2 bases, with 18 bases left between them. In germline, CDR1 is LNHDA, CDR2 SQIVND (reference sequence). The CDR3 totals 17 residues.

This sequence joins TRBV19 and TRBJ2-1, with D perhaps TRBD2 (6 bases). Germline CDR1 reads LNHDA; CDR2 reads SQIVND (reference sequence). The CDR3 spans 14 residues. The V and J ends lost 8 bases and 5 bases respectively, with 16 bases between them. The CDR3 bases are TGTGCCAGTCAACGCGGGACTTCCGACAATGAGCAGTTCTTC. It encodes CASQRGTSDNEQFF.

The chain combines TRBV30 with TRBJ1-5; D remains ambiguous. This CDR3 region has 13 residues. Looked up from germline, CDR1 is GTSNPN and CDR2 is SVGIG (reference sequence). Trimming pared 3 bases from V and 3 bases from J, leaving 9 bases between. CDR3 nucleotide sequence: TGTGCCTGGAGCAACCGCAACAATCAGCCCCAGCATTTT. It yields the protein CAWSNRNNQPQHF.

This chain connects TRBV7-8 to TRBJ1-4; D ambiguous. The CDR3 is made up of 14 amino acids. Germline V lookup: CDR1 SGHVS, CDR2 FQNEAQ. V lost 3 bases and J 4 bases, leaving 9 bases between the germline ends. The CDR3 DNA sequence: TGTGCCAGCAGCTTCGGACGGGTTAATGAAAAACTGTTTTTT. Its translation is CASSFGRVNEKLFF. Full variable domain (rest looked up from reference TRBV7-8 and TRBJ1-4): GAGVSQSPRYKVAKRGQDVALRCDPISGHVSLFWYQQALGQGPEFLTYFQNEAQLDKSGLPSDRFFAERPEGSVSTLKIQRTQQEDSAVYLCASSFGRVNEKLFFGSGTQLSVL.

This rearrangement joins TRBV25-1 to TRBJ2-1, with no clear D. Trimming pared 6 bases from V and 4 bases from J, leaving 7 bases between. Germline CDR1 reads MGHDK; CDR2 reads SYGVNS. The CDR3 is made up of 12 amino acids. The CDR3 spells CASRDGYNEQFF. The DNA of the CDR3 is TGTGCCAGCAGGGACGGATACAATGAGCAGTTCTTC. Supplemented by reference TRBV25-1 and TRBJ2-1, the full variable domain reads EADIYQTPRYLVIGTGKKITLECSQTMGHDKMYWYQQDPGMELHLIHYSYGVNSTEKGDLSSESTVSRIRTEHFPLTLESARPSHTSQYLCASRDGYNEQFFGPGTRLTVL.

The chain links TRBV5-1 to TRBJ1-2, with D perhaps TRBD1 (6 bases). Trimming took off 0 bases at V and 0 bases at J, with 12 bases between the two ends. Looked up from germline, CDR1 is SGHRS and CDR2 is YFSETQ. This CDR3 spans 16 amino acids. The CDR3 DNA reads as TGCGCCAGCAGCTTGGATTGGGGGCCCCCTAACTATGGCTACACCTTC. It encodes CASSLDWGPPNYGYTF.

The chain links TRBV19 to TRBJ1-5; D gene unclear. The germline V gene has CDR1 LNHDA and CDR2 SQIVND (reference sequence). The CDR3 is 13 amino acids. V lost 4 bases, J lost 4 bases, and 8 bases lay in between. In DNA, the CDR3 is TGTGCCAGTAGTACGACACAGAATCAGCCCCAGCATTTT. This gives the protein CASSTTQNQPQHF.

The chain is built from TRBV11-1 and TRBJ2-2, with unresolved D. The V end lost 3 bases, the J end lost 4 bases, and 12 bases lay between the germline ends. Germline-derived CDR1 and CDR2 are SGHAT and FQDESV (reference sequence). CDR3 length equals 15 residues. The CDR3 reads CASSFSGFGTGELFF. DNA of the CDR3: TGTGCCAGCAGCTTTTCCGGGTTCGGCACCGGGGAGCTGTTTTTT.